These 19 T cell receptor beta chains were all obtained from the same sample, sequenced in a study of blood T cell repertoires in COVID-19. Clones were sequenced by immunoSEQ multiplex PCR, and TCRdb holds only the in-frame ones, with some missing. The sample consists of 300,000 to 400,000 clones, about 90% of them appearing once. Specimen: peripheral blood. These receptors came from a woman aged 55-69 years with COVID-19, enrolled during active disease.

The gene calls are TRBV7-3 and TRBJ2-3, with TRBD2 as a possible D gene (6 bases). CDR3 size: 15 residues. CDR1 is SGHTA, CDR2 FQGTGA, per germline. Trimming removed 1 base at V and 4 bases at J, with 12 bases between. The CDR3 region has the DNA TGTGCCAGCAGCTTAAATCGCGGGGAGGCAGATACGCAGTATTTT. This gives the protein CASSLNRGEADTQYF.

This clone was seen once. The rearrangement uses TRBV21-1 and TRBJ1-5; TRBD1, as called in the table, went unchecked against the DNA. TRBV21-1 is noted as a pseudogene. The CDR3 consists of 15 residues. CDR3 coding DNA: TGTGCCAGCACCCAAGGGGGGACAGTGGATCAGCCCCAGCATTTT. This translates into CASTQGGTVDQPQHF.

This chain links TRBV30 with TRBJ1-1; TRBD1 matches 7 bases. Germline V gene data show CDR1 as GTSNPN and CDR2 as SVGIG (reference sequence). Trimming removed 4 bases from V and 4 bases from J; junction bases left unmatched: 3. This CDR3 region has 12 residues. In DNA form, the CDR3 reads TGTGCCTGGACCCCAGGGGGCACTGAAGCTTTCTTT. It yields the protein CAWTPGGTEAFF.

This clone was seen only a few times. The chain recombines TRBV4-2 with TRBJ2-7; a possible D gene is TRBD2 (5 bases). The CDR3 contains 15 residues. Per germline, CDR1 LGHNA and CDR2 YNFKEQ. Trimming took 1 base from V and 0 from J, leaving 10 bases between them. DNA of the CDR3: TGTGCCAGCAGCCAAGCCCCGGGGTTCTCCTACGAGCAGTACTTC. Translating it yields CASSQAPGFSYEQYF.

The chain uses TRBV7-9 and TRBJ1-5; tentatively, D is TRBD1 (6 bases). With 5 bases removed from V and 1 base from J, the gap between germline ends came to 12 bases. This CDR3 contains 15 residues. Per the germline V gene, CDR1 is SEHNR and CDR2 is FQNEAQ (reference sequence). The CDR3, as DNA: TGTGCCAGCAGCCCCGGGGGGCGGAGCAATCAGCCCCAGCATTTT. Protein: CASSPGGRSNQPQHF.

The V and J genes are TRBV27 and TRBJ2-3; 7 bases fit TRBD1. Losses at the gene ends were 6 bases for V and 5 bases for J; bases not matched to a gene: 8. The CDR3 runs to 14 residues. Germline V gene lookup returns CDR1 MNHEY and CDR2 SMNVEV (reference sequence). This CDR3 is CASRRTGVGDTQYF. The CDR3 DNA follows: TGTGCCAGCAGACGTACAGGGGTTGGAGATACGCAGTATTTT.

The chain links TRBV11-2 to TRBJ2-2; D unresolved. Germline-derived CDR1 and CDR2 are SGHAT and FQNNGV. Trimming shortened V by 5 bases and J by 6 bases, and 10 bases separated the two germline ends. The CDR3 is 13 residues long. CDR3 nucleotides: TGTGCCAGCAGCCGAGCTTTCGCCGGGGAGCTGTTTTTT. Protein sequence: CASSRAFAGELFF.

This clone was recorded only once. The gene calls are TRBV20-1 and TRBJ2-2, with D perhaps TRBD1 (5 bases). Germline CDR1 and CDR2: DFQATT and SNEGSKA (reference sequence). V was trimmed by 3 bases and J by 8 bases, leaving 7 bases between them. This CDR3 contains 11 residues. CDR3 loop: CSARGPGELFF. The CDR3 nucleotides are TGCAGTGCTAGGGGGCCAGGGGAGCTGTTTTTT.

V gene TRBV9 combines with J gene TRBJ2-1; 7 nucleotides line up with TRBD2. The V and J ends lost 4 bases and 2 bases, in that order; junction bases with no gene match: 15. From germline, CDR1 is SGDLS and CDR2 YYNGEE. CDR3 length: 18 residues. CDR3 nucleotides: TGTGCCAGCAGCCCATCGGGGTCGTCGGGGACTACCTACAATGAGCAGTTCTTC. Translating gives CASSPSGSSGTTYNEQFF.

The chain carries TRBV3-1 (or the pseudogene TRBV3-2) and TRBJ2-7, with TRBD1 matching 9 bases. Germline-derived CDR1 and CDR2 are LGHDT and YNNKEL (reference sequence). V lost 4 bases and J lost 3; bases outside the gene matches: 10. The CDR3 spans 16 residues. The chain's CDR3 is CASSPSLGQGFYEQYF. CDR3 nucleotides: TGTGCCAGCAGCCCGAGTTTGGGACAGGGTTTCTACGAGCAGTACTTC.

In DNA, the CDR3 is TGTGCCAGCAGCTCTACTCTAGCGGGGGGTCCCTACAATGAGCAGTTCTTC. Protein sequence: CASSSTLAGGPYNEQFF. V is TRBV11-3 and J is TRBJ2-1, with TRBD2 matching 11 bases. This CDR3 contains 17 residues. Unmatched junction bases numbered 7, after V lost 4 bases and J lost 2 bases. Germline V gene sequence: CDR1 SGHNT, CDR2 YENEEA.

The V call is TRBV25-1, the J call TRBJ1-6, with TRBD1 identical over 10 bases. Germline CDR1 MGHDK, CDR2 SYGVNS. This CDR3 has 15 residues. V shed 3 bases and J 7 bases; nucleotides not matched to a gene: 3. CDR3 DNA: TGTGCCAGCAGTGATCCGGGACAGGGGAATTCACCCCTCCACTTT. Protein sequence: CASSDPGQGNSPLHF. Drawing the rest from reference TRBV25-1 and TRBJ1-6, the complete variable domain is EADIYQTPRYLVIGTGKKITLECSQTMGHDKMYWYQQDPGMELHLIHYSYGVNSTEKGDLSSESTVSRIRTEHFPLTLESARPSHTSQYLCASSDPGQGNSPLHFGNGTRLTVT.

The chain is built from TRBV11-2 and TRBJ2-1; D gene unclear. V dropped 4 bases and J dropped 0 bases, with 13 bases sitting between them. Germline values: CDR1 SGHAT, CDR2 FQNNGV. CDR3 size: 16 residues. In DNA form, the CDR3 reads TGTGCCAGCAGCTCTCGGTTTTCATCCTCCTACAATGAGCAGTTCTTC. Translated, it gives CASSSRFSSSYNEQFF.

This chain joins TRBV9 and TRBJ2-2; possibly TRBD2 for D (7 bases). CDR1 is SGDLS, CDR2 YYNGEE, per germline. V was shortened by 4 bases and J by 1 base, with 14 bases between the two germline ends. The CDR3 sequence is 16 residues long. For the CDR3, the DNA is TGTGCCAGCAGCAAACGCGGGGGCCTGAACACCGGGGAGCTGTTTTTT. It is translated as CASSKRGGLNTGELFF.

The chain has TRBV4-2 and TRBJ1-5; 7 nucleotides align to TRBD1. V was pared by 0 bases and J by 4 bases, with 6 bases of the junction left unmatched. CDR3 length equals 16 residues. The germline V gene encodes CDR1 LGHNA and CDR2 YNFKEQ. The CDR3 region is CASSQDWRGQNQPQHF. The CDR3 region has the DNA TGTGCCAGCAGCCAAGATTGGAGGGGGCAAAATCAGCCCCAGCATTTT.

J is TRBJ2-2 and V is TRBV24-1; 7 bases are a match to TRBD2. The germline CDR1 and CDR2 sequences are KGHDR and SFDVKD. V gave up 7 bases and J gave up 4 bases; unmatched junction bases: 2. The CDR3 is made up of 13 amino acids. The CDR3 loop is CATRAGPTGELFF. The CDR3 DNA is TGTGCCACCAGAGCGGGACCCACCGGGGAGCTGTTTTTT.

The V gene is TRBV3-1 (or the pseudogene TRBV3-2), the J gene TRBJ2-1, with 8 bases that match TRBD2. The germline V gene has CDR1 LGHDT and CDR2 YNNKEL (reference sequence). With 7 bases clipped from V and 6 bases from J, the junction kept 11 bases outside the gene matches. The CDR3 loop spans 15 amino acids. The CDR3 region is CASTTWGGGSNEQFF. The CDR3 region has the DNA TGTGCCAGCACGACGTGGGGCGGGGGGAGCAATGAGCAGTTCTTC.

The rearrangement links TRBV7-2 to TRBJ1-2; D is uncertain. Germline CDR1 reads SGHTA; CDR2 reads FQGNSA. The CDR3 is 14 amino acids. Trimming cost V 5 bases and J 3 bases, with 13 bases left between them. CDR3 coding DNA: TGTGCCAGCAGCCCTGGGGAGGAGTACTATGGCTACACCTTC. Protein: CASSPGEEYYGYTF.

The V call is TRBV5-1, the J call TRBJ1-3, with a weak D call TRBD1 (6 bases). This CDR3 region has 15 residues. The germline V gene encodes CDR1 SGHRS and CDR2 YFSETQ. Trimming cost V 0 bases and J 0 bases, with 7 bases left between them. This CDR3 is CASSLGQASGNTIYF. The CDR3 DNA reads TGCGCCAGCAGCTTGGGACAGGCCTCTGGAAACACCATATATTTT.